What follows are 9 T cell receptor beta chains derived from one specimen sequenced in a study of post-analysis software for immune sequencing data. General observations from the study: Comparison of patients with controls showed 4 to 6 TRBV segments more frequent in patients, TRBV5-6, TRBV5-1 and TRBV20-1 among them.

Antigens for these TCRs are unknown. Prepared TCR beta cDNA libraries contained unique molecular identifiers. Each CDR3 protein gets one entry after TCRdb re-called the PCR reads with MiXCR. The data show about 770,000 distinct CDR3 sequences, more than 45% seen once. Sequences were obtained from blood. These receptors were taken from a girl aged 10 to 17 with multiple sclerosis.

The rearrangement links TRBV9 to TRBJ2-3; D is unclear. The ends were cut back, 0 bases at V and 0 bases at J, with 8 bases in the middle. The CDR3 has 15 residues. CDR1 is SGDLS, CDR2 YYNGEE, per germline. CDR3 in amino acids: CASSVGWASTDTQYF. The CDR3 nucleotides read TGTGCCAGCAGCGTAGGGTGGGCTAGCACAGATACGCAGTATTTT.

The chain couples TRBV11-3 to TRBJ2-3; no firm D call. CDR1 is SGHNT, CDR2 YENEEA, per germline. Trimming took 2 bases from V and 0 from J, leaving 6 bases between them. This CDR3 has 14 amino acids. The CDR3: CASSLYLSTDTQYF. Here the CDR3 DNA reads TGTGCCAGCAGCTTATACCTTAGCACAGATACGCAGTATTTT.

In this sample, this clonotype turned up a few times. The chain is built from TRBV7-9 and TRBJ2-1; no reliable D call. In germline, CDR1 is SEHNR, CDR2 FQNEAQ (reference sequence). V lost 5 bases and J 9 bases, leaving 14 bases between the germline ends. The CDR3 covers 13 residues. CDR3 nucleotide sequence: TGTGCCAGCAGCCTAGACTCCCCTGGTGAGCAGTTCTTC. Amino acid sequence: CASSLDSPGEQFF.

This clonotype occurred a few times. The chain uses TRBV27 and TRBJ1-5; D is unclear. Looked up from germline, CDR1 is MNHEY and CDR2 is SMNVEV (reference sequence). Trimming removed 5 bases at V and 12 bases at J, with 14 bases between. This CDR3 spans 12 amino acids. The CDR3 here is CASSSYPGVQHF. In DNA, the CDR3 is TGTGCCAGCAGTAGTTATCCCGGGGTCCAGCATTTT.

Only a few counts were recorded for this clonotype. The CDR3 coding sequence is TGCAGTGCTAGACTAGCGGGGGCCTACAATGAGCAGTTCTTC. This codes for CSARLAGAYNEQFF. This sequence joins TRBV20-1 and TRBJ2-1; 10 nucleotides match TRBD2. The germline V gene has CDR1 DFQATT and CDR2 SNEGSKA (reference sequence). After removal of 2 bases from V and 2 bases from J, the junction contained 0 bases not matched to a gene. CDR3 length equals 14 residues.

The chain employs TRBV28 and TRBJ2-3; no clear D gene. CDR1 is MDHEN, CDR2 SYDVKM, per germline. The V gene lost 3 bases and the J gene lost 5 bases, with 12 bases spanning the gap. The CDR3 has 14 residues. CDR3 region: CASSLRAIGDTQYF. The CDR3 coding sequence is TGTGCCAGCAGTTTGCGCGCTATAGGAGATACGCAGTATTTT. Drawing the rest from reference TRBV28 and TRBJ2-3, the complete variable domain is DVKVTQSSRYLVKRTGEKVFLECVQDMDHENMFWYRQDPGLGLRLIYFSYDVKMKEKGDIPEGYSVSREKKERFSLILESASTNQTSMYLCASSLRAIGDTQYFGPGTRLTVL.

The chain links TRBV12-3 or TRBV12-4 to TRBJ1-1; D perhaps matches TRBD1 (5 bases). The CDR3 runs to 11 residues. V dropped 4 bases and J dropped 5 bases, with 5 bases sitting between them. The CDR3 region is CASSWGTEAFF. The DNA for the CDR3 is TGTGCCAGCAGTTGGGGGACTGAAGCTTTCTTT.

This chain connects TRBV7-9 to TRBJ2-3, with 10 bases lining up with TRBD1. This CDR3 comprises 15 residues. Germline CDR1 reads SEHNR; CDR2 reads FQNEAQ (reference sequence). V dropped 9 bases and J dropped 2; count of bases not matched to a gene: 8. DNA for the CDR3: TGTGCCAGTCCTGGGACAGGGGAAGACACAGATACGCAGTATTTT. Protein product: CASPGTGEDTDTQYF.

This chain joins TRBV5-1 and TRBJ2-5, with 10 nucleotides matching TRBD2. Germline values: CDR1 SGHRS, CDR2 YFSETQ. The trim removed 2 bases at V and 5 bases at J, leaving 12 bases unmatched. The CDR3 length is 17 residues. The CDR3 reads CASSFGLAESFGETQYF. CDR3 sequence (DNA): TGCGCCAGCAGCTTCGGACTAGCGGAGTCCTTCGGGGAGACCCAGTACTTC.